Following are 25 T cell receptor beta chains from one sample sequenced in a study of T cell repertoires in cytomegalovirus infection. Antigens for these TCRs are unknown. TCRdb independently ran MiXCR on the reads; one entry per CDR3 protein. The sample comprises roughly 860,000 distinct CDR3 sequences, over 25% of which are singletons, and around 12% rests with the top ten. The starting material was cultured CD8+ T cells from PBMCs, obtained from culture after CMV antigen stimulation. These receptors were collected from a human donor in good health (CMV status not recorded). Some clones in this sample may be carry-over from other donors' samples.

Only a few counts were recorded for this clonotype. The chain is built from TRBV7-2 and TRBJ2-2, with D tentatively TRBD1 (6 bases). Trimming pared 1 base from V and 1 base from J, leaving 13 bases between. In germline, CDR1 is SGHTA, CDR2 FQGNSA. The CDR3 length is 17 residues. CDR3 residues: CASSLVVWDKNTGELFF. CDR3 nucleotides: TGTGCCAGCAGCTTAGTAGTATGGGACAAGAACACCGGGGAGCTGTTTTTT.

This clonotype was picked up many times. The rearrangement links TRBV6-2 or TRBV6-3 to TRBJ2-1; D perhaps matches TRBD1 (6 bases). The CDR3 consists of 16 residues. Germline V lookup: CDR1 MNHEY, CDR2 SVGEGT. Trimming removed 4 bases from V and 0 bases from J, with 13 bases in between. CDR3 amino acids: CASSSGDVVSYNEQFF. The CDR3 bases are TGTGCCAGCAGTTCAGGGGATGTAGTCTCCTACAATGAGCAGTTCTTC.

The chain is built from TRBV7-6 and TRBJ2-5; D perhaps matches TRBD1 (5 bases). The CDR3 totals 14 residues. Trimming shortened V by 2 bases and J by 5 bases, and 12 bases separated the two germline ends. CDR1 SGHVS and CDR2 FNYEAQ come from the germline V gene. CDR3 in DNA: TGTGCCAGCAGCTTAAAAAGGGCAGGGGAGACCCAGTACTTC. It yields the protein CASSLKRAGETQYF.

This clonotype turned up a few times. The chain couples TRBV4-3 to TRBJ2-1, with TRBD2 matching 10 bases. CDR3 size: 19 residues. Trimming cost V 0 bases and J 0 bases; bases outside gene matches: 8. Germline CDR1 is LGHNA and CDR2 is YSLEER. CDR3 nucleotides: TGCGCCAGCAGCCAAGATCTTCTAGCGGGGGATTTCTCCTACAATGAGCAGTTCTTC. Encoded protein: CASSQDLLAGDFSYNEQFF.

The V gene is TRBV27, the J gene TRBJ2-1; D possibly matches TRBD1 or TRBD2 (5 bases each). The germline V gene has CDR1 MNHEY and CDR2 SMNVEV (reference sequence). CDR3 length equals 15 residues. V was pared by 6 bases and J by 14 bases, with 26 bases between. Here the CDR3 reads CASSPGPHVSHAEFF. Here the CDR3 DNA reads TGTGCCAGCAGCCCGGGGCCCCATGTTTCCCATGCGGAGTTCTTC.

This clonotype has just a few counts. The rearrangement links TRBV19 to TRBJ2-1; TRBD2 matches at 11 bases. V dropped 5 bases and J dropped 8; count of bases not matched to a gene: 8. Germline loops: CDR1 LNHDA, CDR2 SQIVND (reference sequence). The CDR3 loop spans 15 amino acids. In nucleotides, the CDR3 is TGTGCCAGTAGTCCCTCACTAGCGGGGGATTATGAGCAGTTCTTC. Translated: CASSPSLAGDYEQFF.

A few counts support this clonotype. This rearrangement joins TRBV11-2 to TRBJ2-2; 8 bases agree with TRBD2. Unmatched junction bases numbered 10, after V lost 0 bases and J lost 4 bases. CDR1 and CDR2 (germline): SGHAT, FQNNGV. This CDR3 is built from 18 residues. The CDR3 here is CASSLDAGSGVTTGELFF. As DNA, the CDR3 is TGTGCCAGCAGCTTAGATGCGGGTAGCGGGGTCACCACCGGGGAGCTGTTTTTT.

In its sample, this clonotype was seen a few times. The chain has TRBV7-9 and TRBJ2-7, with 11 bases matching TRBD1. Per the germline V gene, CDR1 is SEHNR and CDR2 is FQNEAQ (reference sequence). The J segment lost 6 bases and the V segment lost 4 bases, leaving 8 bases of the junction unmatched. The CDR3 extends over 15 amino acids. The CDR3 loop is CASSSPGTGGGEQYF. In nucleotides, the CDR3 is TGTGCCAGCAGCTCCCCCGGGACAGGGGGGGGCGAGCAGTACTTC.

The gene calls are TRBV7-8 and TRBJ2-5; 8 bases are a match to TRBD2. The germline V gene encodes CDR1 SGHVS and CDR2 FQNEAQ. Unmatched junction bases numbered 10, after V lost 6 bases and J lost 4 bases. The CDR3 contains 15 residues. CDR3 protein: CASRPHGGALETQYF. CDR3 sequence (DNA): TGTGCCAGCAGACCCCACGGGGGGGCTTTAGAGACCCAGTACTTC. Full variable domain (missing parts from reference TRBV7-8 and TRBJ2-5): GAGVSQSPRYKVAKRGQDVALRCDPISGHVSLFWYQQALGQGPEFLTYFQNEAQLDKSGLPSDRFFAERPEGSVSTLKIQRTQQEDSAVYLCASRPHGGALETQYFGPGTRLLVL.

The rearrangement links TRBV7-2 to TRBJ2-7; the match to TRBD1 covers 9 bases. The J segment lost 3 bases and the V segment lost 5 bases, leaving 5 bases of the junction unmatched. This CDR3 has 14 amino acids. Germline V CDR1 and CDR2: SGHTA, FQGNSA. This CDR3 reads CASSDRDRDYEQYF. The DNA for the CDR3 is TGTGCCAGCAGCGACCGGGACAGGGACTACGAGCAGTACTTC.

This chain joins TRBV20-1 and TRBJ1-4; 7 bases map to TRBD1. V was clipped by 6 bases and J by 4 bases; unmatched bases: 8. This CDR3 comprises 14 residues. Germline V lookup: CDR1 DFQATT, CDR2 SNEGSKA (reference sequence). The CDR3 nucleotides are TGCAGTGCCCTGAGGGGACAGCATAATGAAAAACTGTTTTTT. Amino acid sequence: CSALRGQHNEKLFF.

The J gene is TRBJ2-5, the V gene TRBV7-6; D perhaps matches TRBD2 (5 bases). This CDR3 is built from 15 residues. V was clipped by 1 base and J by 4 bases, with 13 bases between them. Per the germline V gene, CDR1 is SGHVS and CDR2 is FNYEAQ. CDR3 coding DNA: TGTGCCAGCAGCTTAGTCGCCGGGGTTCGAGAGACCCAGTACTTC. This translates into CASSLVAGVRETQYF.

This chain connects TRBV7-2 to TRBJ2-3; 10 nucleotides line up with TRBD2. The CDR3 loop spans 15 amino acids. CDR1 SGHTA and CDR2 FQGNSA come from the germline V gene. V lost 4 bases, J lost 5 bases, and 6 bases stayed unmatched. The CDR3 bases are TGTGCCAGCAGCTACCAGCGGGGGGGCCGAGATACGCAGTATTTT. Its protein product is CASSYQRGGRDTQYF.

This clonotype has just a few counts. The chain couples TRBV7-9 to TRBJ2-1; D call uncertain. The CDR3 totals 12 residues. Deletions cut 5 bases from V and 9 bases from J, with 11 bases between. Germline V gene data show CDR1 as SEHNR and CDR2 as FQNEAQ (reference sequence). CDR3 sequence: CASSPERSEQFF. Written as DNA, the CDR3 is TGTGCCAGCAGCCCCGAACGTTCTGAGCAGTTCTTC.

The sample holds a few counts of this clonotype. V usage is TRBV5-6 and J usage is TRBJ2-2; tentative D call: TRBD1 (6 bases). Germline V lookup: CDR1 SGHDT, CDR2 YYEEEE. V was pared by 4 bases and J by 9 bases, with 10 bases between. This CDR3 has 12 amino acids. CDR3 in amino acids: CASSTGIRELFF. CDR3 nucleotide sequence: TGTGCCAGCAGCACAGGGATCCGGGAGCTGTTTTTT.

This clonotype occurred a few times. The J gene is TRBJ1-2, the V gene TRBV27; 7 bases line up with TRBD1. Germline CDR1 MNHEY, CDR2 SMNVEV (reference sequence). The CDR3 totals 13 residues. Germline trimming cut 6 bases from V and 3 bases from J; bases unmatched to any gene: 4. The CDR3 coding sequence is TGTGCCAGCAGACCACAGGGGTACTATGGCTACACCTTC. This sequence encodes CASRPQGYYGYTF.

The gene calls are TRBV28 and TRBJ2-3, with D unclear. Germline lookup yields CDR1 MDHEN and CDR2 SYDVKM. The CDR3 is made up of 14 amino acids. V lost 2 bases and J 3 bases, leaving 9 bases between the germline ends. CDR3 nucleotide sequence: TGTGCCAGCAGTTTAACGGTGCGAACAGATACGCAGTATTTT. Translated: CASSLTVRTDTQYF.

V usage is TRBV4-2 and J usage is TRBJ1-6; D is undetermined. V dropped 1 base and J dropped 10 bases, with 11 bases sitting between them. The CDR3 consists of 14 residues. The germline gives CDR1 LGHNA, CDR2 YNFKEQ. CDR3: CASSQAGNRSPLHF. The CDR3 DNA sequence: TGTGCCAGCAGCCAAGCGGGCAATAGGTCACCCCTCCACTTT.

As for this clonotype: One junction end does not reproduce the germline sequence, and a read error may be involved. The chain links TRBV19 to TRBJ1-5, with no clear D. Germline V gene data show CDR1 as LNHDA and CDR2 as SQIVND (reference sequence). The CDR3 totals 15 residues. As DNA, the CDR3 is TGTGTCAGTAGTGGCCGCCCCGCATCTAATCAGCCCCAGCATTTT. It encodes CVSSGRPASNQPQHF.

In its sample, this clonotype was seen a few times. The chain couples TRBV27 to TRBJ1-2, with D unclear. V lost 5 bases, J lost 4 bases, and 17 bases lay in between. Germline V gives CDR1 MNHEY, CDR2 SMNVEV (reference sequence). CDR3 length: 15 residues. The CDR3: CASSESILPSYGYTF. In nucleotides, the CDR3 is TGTGCCAGCAGTGAATCCATTCTCCCCTCCTATGGCTACACCTTC.

This clonotype has ten or more counts. CDR3 coding DNA: TGTGCCAGTAGTATAGATCGTAACAGCAATCAGCCCCAGCATTTT. Its protein product is CASSIDRNSNQPQHF. The chain couples TRBV19 to TRBJ1-5, with D hard to call. Trimming took 0 bases from V and 1 from J, leaving 7 bases between them. The CDR3 has 15 residues. CDR1 and CDR2 from the germline V gene are LNHDA and SQIVND (reference sequence).

In its sample, this clonotype was seen a few times. The rearrangement uses TRBV27 and TRBJ2-2, with D possibly TRBD1 on 6 matching bases. CDR3 length equals 16 residues. CDR1 is MNHEY and CDR2 is SMNVEV in the germline V gene (reference sequence). Trimming removed 5 bases at V and 0 bases at J, with 13 bases between. The CDR3, as DNA: TGTGCCAGCAGTCCGCCACAGGGCCCGAACACCGGGGAGCTGTTTTTT. This codes for CASSPPQGPNTGELFF.

This clonotype was picked up a small number of times. This rearrangement joins TRBV10-2 to TRBJ1-2; D unclear. Germline loops: CDR1 WSHSY, CDR2 SAAADI. CDR3 size: 11 residues. Trimming shortened V by 0 bases and J by 13 bases, and 9 bases separated the two germline ends. Here the CDR3 DNA reads TGCGCCAGCAGTGAGTCGAGGTTGTTCACCTTC. It translates to CASSESRLFTF.

This clonotype showed up just a few times. The chain uses TRBV20-1 and TRBJ2-7; 9 bases fit TRBD2. CDR1 DFQATT and CDR2 SNEGSKA come from the germline V gene (reference sequence). With V trimmed by 6 bases and J by 6 bases, 9 bases remained unmatched. The length of the CDR3 is 13 residues. The CDR3 region is CSASGGSRGEQYV. The DNA of the CDR3 is TGCAGTGCAAGCGGGGGGTCTCGAGGCGAGCAGTACGTC.

There are many counts of this clonotype. The chain employs TRBV7-6 and TRBJ2-1; 15 positions agree with TRBD2. CDR3 length equals 16 residues. Trimming took 5 bases from V and 7 from J; bases not matched to a gene: 6. Germline loops: CDR1 SGHVS, CDR2 FNYEAQ. The CDR3 nucleotides read TGTGCCAGCAGCGAGCGGACTAGCGGGGGGGGAAATGAGCAGTTCTTC. It specifies CASSERTSGGGNEQFF.